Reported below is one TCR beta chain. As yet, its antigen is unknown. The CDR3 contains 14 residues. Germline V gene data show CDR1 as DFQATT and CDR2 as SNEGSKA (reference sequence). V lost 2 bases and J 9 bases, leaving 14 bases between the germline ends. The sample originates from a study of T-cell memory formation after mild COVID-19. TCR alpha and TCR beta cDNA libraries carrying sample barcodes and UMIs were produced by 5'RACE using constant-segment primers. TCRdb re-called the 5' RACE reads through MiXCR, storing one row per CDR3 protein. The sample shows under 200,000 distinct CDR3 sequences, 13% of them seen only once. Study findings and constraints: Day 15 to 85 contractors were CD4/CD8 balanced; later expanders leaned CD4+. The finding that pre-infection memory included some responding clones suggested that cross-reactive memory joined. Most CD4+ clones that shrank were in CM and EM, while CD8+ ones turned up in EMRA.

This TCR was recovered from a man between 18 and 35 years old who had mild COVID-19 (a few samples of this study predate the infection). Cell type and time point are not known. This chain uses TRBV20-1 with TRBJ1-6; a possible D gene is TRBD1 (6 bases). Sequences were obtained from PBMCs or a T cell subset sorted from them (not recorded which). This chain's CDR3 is CSARRPGDGSPLHF. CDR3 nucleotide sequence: TGCAGTGCTAGAAGGCCAGGGGATGGTTCACCCCTCCACTTT.